This T cell receptor beta chain appears in the sequencing data of a study of T-cell reconstitution after alpha-beta-depleted transplantation in children. The TCRbeta library was prepared with unique molecular identifiers. TCRdb reprocessed the PCR reads with MiXCR, giving one entry per CDR3 protein. The sample has more than 200,000 distinct CDR3 sequences, about 25% seen once; the top ten hold 2.6%. This clonotype has at least ten counts. V was cut by 0 bases and J by 5 bases, with 11 bases left in between. In germline, CDR1 is SGHRS, CDR2 YFSETQ. The CDR3 runs to 15 residues. This TCR was sampled from a girl under 10 years old with Fanconi anemia, due to receive a stem cell transplant. The J gene is TRBJ2-2, the V gene TRBV5-1; the D gene is possibly TRBD2 (5 bases). Sample: PBMCs, taken before TCRalphabeta/CD19-depleted stem cell transplant. The chain's CDR3 is CASSLGSRGTGELFF. The CDR3 bases are TGCGCCAGCAGCTTGGGGAGTCGGGGTACCGGGGAGCTGTTTTTT.